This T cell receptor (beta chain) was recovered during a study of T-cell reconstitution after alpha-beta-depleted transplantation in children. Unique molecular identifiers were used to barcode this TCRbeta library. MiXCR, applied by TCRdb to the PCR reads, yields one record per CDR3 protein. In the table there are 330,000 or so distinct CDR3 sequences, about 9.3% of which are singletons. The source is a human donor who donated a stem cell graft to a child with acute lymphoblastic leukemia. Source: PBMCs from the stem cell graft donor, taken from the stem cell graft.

The CDR3 region is CASSLAADRADTEAFF. The CDR3 DNA is TGTGCCAGCAGCTTAGCCGCGGACAGGGCTGACACTGAAGCTTTCTTT. The rearrangement links TRBV7-2 to TRBJ1-1, with TRBD1 identical over 8 bases. Germline-derived CDR1 and CDR2 are SGHTA and FQGNSA. With 0 bases clipped from V and 3 bases from J, the junction kept 6 bases outside the gene matches. The CDR3 loop spans 16 amino acids.